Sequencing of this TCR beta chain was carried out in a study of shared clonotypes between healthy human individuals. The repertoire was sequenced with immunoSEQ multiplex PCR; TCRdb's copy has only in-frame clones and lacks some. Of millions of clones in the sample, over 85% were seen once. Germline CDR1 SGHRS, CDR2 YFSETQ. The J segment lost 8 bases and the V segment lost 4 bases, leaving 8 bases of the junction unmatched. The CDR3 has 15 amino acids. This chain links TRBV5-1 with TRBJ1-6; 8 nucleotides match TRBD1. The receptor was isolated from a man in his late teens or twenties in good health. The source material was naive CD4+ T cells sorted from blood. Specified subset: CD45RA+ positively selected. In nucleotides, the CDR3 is TGCGCCAGCAGCACCTCGACAGGGGTGGATTCACCCCTCCACTTT. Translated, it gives CASSTSTGVDSPLHF.